The 30 T cell receptor beta chains given below trace back to one sample, sequenced in a study of blood T cell repertoires in COVID-19. Produced via immunoSEQ multiplex PCR; TCRdb's table is partial and in-frame only. Here the sample spans 30,000 to 50,000 clones, 79% being singletons. The sample consisted of peripheral blood. Receptors originate from a man in his 70s with acute or convalescent COVID-19.

The rearrangement joins TRBV5-1 to TRBJ2-1; tentatively, D is TRBD2 (5 bases). The CDR3 length is 14 residues. Germline CDR1 SGHRS, CDR2 YFSETQ. V dropped 0 bases and J dropped 7 bases, with 11 bases sitting between them. The CDR3 sequence is CASSLASTINEQFF. The CDR3 coding sequence is TGCGCCAGCAGCTTGGCTAGCACGATAAATGAGCAGTTCTTC.

V and J are TRBV4-2 and TRBJ1-3; D gene uncertain. Per germline, CDR1 LGHNA and CDR2 YNFKEQ. This CDR3 has 17 amino acids. The V gene lost 0 bases and the J gene lost 0 bases, with 12 bases spanning the gap. CDR3 loop: CASSQDLGRFSGNTIYF. The DNA of the CDR3 is TGTGCCAGCAGCCAAGATCTTGGCAGATTCTCTGGAAACACCATATATTTT.

V gene TRBV10-3 combines with J gene TRBJ2-3, with 11 bases fitting TRBD2. The germline CDR1 and CDR2 sequences are ENHRY and SYGVKD. V was pared by 0 bases and J by 1 base, with 15 bases of the junction left unmatched. This CDR3 contains 21 residues. The CDR3 sequence is CAISESVLAGVNPRRTDTQYF. For the CDR3, the DNA is TGTGCCATCAGTGAGTCGGTACTAGCGGGAGTCAATCCCCGACGCACAGATACGCAGTATTTT.

The chain has TRBV7-3 and TRBJ2-1; 11 bases agree with TRBD1. The CDR3 is 13 residues long. V trimming: 6 bases; J trimming: 10 bases; junction bases outside the gene matches: 5. Germline V lookup: CDR1 SGHTA, CDR2 FQGTGA. The CDR3 spells CASSGQGAGEQFF. The CDR3 DNA follows: TGTGCCAGCAGTGGACAGGGGGCCGGCGAGCAGTTCTTC.

There are a few counts of this clone. The chain joins TRBV10-3 to TRBJ1-1; tentative D call: TRBD1 (5 bases). V was clipped by 0 bases and J by 4 bases, with 12 bases between them. Germline V CDR1 and CDR2: ENHRY, SYGVKD. CDR3 length: 15 residues. The CDR3 is CAISESIGASTEAFF. In DNA form, the CDR3 reads TGTGCCATCAGTGAGTCGATAGGGGCGAGCACTGAAGCTTTCTTT.

The rearrangement joins TRBV11-2 to TRBJ2-7; 12 nucleotides line up with TRBD2. The J segment lost 3 bases and the V segment lost 3 bases, leaving 6 bases of the junction unmatched. The CDR3 is made up of 16 amino acids. From germline, CDR1 is SGHAT and CDR2 FQNNGV. The CDR3 DNA reads TGTGCCAGCAGCTTTCGACGGACTAGCGGGATCTACGAGCAGTACTTC. This sequence encodes CASSFRRTSGIYEQYF.

This rearrangement joins TRBV28 to TRBJ2-5; 14 nucleotides align to TRBD2. J gave up 3 bases and V 6 bases, and 9 bases lay outside the gene matches. This CDR3 comprises 17 residues. The germline CDR1 and CDR2 sequences are MDHEN and SYDVKM. In nucleotides, the CDR3 is TGTGCCAGCAGCCCCGGACTAGCGGGAGGTAGGGAAGAGACCCAGTACTTC. It is translated as CASSPGLAGGREETQYF. Full variable domain (remainder filled in from reference TRBV28 and TRBJ2-5): DVKVTQSSRYLVKRTGEKVFLECVQDMDHENMFWYRQDPGLGLRLIYFSYDVKMKEKGDIPEGYSVSREKKERFSLILESASTNQTSMYLCASSPGLAGGREETQYFGPGTRLLVL.

The gene calls are TRBV12-3 or TRBV12-4 and TRBJ2-1; the match to TRBD2 covers 8 bases. Germline trimming cut 7 bases from V and 9 bases from J; bases unmatched to any gene: 8. The CDR3 is 13 residues long. The CDR3 region is CASKGGRLGEQFF. DNA of the CDR3: TGTGCCAGCAAAGGCGGGAGGCTTGGTGAGCAGTTCTTC.

This clone was seen a single time. This rearrangement joins TRBV10-1 to TRBJ1-6; D gene uncertain. CDR1 is WNHNN, CDR2 SYGVQD, per germline (reference sequence). The CDR3 totals 14 residues. The germline V and J ends were trimmed by 4 bases and 7 bases, with 11 bases remaining between them. CDR3 residues: CASSGLRSNSPLHF. CDR3 sequence (DNA): TGCGCCAGCAGTGGGCTGAGGTCCAATTCACCCCTCCACTTT.

The V and J genes are TRBV5-6 and TRBJ1-2; D not resolved. V was clipped by 0 bases and J by 4 bases, with 13 bases between them. The CDR3 runs 15 residues. The V gene's germline CDR1 is SGHDT and CDR2 YYEEEE. The CDR3 here is CASSLVTRESYGYTF. The DNA of the CDR3 is TGTGCCAGCAGCTTGGTTACCCGGGAAAGCTATGGCTACACCTTC. Looking up the rest from reference TRBV5-6 and TRBJ1-2 gives the full variable domain: DAGVTQSPTHLIKTRGQQVTLRCSPKSGHDTVSWYQQALGQGPQFIFQYYEEEERQRGNFPDRFSGHQFPNYSSELNVNALLLGDSALYLCASSLVTRESYGYTFGSGTRLTVV.

DNA for the CDR3: TGTGCCACCAGCAGGGGGACTAGCGCAGAGACCCAGTACTTC. It translates to CATSRGTSAETQYF. The rearrangement links TRBV15 to TRBJ2-5; TRBD2 matches at 10 bases. The CDR3 extends over 14 amino acids. Germline CDR1 is LNHNV and CDR2 is YYDKDF (reference sequence). V lost 3 bases to trimming and J lost 4 bases; unmatched junction nucleotides: 2.

The chain has TRBV7-9 and TRBJ1-4; 11 positions agree with TRBD1. Trimming took 1 base from V and 2 from J; bases not matched to a gene: 0. Germline-derived CDR1 and CDR2 are SEHNR and FQNEAQ (reference sequence). CDR3 length equals 16 residues. CDR3 residues: CASSLGDRGTNEKLFF. The CDR3 coding sequence is TGTGCCAGCAGCTTAGGGGACAGGGGGACTAATGAAAAACTGTTTTTT.

The sample holds one count of this clone. This sequence joins TRBV18 and TRBJ1-1; tentative D call: TRBD1 (5 bases). Trimming took 2 bases from V and 0 from J, leaving 7 bases between them. This CDR3 is built from 14 residues. CDR1 and CDR2 from the germline V gene are KGHSH and LQKENI. This CDR3 is CASSPDRMNTEAFF. The CDR3 nucleotides are TGTGCCAGCTCACCAGACAGAATGAACACTGAAGCTTTCTTT.

The CDR3, as DNA: TGTGCCAGCAGTTTATGGCAGGGGGAGCGCGGGCTTCTCTATGGCTACACCTTC. Its protein is CASSLWQGERGLLYGYTF. The V and J genes are TRBV28 and TRBJ1-2; 7 bases fit TRBD1. The V gene's germline CDR1 is MDHEN and CDR2 SYDVKM. J lost 4 bases, V lost 0 bases, and 14 bases had no gene match. This CDR3 is built from 18 residues.

A few counts support this clone. The chain links TRBV24-1 to TRBJ1-5, with D unresolved. Trimming took 6 bases from V and 4 from J, leaving 12 bases between them. This CDR3 is built from 14 residues. The germline V gene encodes CDR1 KGHDR and CDR2 SFDVKD. In DNA, the CDR3 is TGTGCCACCAGTCCAGGAGGGTCTAATCAGCCCCAGCATTTT. This codes for CATSPGGSNQPQHF.

This clone was detected only a few times. V usage is TRBV6-5 and J usage is TRBJ2-1, with 9 bases aligning to TRBD2. Germline CDR1 reads MNHEY; CDR2 reads SVGAGI. The ends lost 10 bases at V and 7 bases at J; junction bases unmatched: 11. The CDR3 totals 14 residues. CDR3 in DNA: TGTGCCACCCGTAACGAAGCGGGAGGTAATGAGCAGTTCTTC. This translates into CATRNEAGGNEQFF.

This chain connects TRBV15 to TRBJ1-4, with TRBD1 matching over 8 bases. The V segment lost 2 bases and the J segment 8 bases; nucleotides outside the gene matches: 7. CDR3 size: 15 residues. CDR1 and CDR2 from the germline V gene are LNHNV and YYDKDF (reference sequence). CDR3 coding DNA: TGTGCCACCAGCAGACAAGACAGGGGTGACGAAAAACTGTTTTTT. It encodes CATSRQDRGDEKLFF.

The V call is TRBV6-5, the J call TRBJ2-5; possible D gene TRBD2, 5 bases. Trimming pared 7 bases from V and 5 bases from J, leaving 20 bases between. Germline-derived CDR1 and CDR2 are MNHEY and SVGAGI. The CDR3 is 15 residues long. CDR3 sequence (DNA): TGTGCCAGCACCCAAGGACTCCAGGCATGGGAGACCCAGTACTTC. Its protein product is CASTQGLQAWETQYF.

The chain carries TRBV18 and TRBJ1-6; 7 bases fit TRBD1. Germline V gene lookup returns CDR1 KGHSH and CDR2 LQKENI. The junction had 3 bases not matched to a gene; V was cut back by 3 bases and J by 4 bases. The CDR3 has 15 residues. CDR3 nucleotide sequence: TGTGCCAGCTCACCTCAGGGGGTTTATAATTCACCCCTCCACTTT. Translating it yields CASSPQGVYNSPLHF.

This chain links TRBV28 with TRBJ2-4; 16 nucleotides align to TRBD2. The CDR3 length is 18 residues. After removal of 5 bases from V and 3 bases from J, the junction contained 7 bases not matched to a gene. Germline CDR1 MDHEN, CDR2 SYDVKM. CDR3 sequence: CASSPGLAGGWGKNIQYF. The CDR3, as DNA: TGTGCCAGCAGTCCGGGACTAGCGGGAGGGTGGGGCAAAAACATTCAGTACTTC. Together with reference TRBV28 and TRBJ2-4, the CDR3 gives the full variable domain: DVKVTQSSRYLVKRTGEKVFLECVQDMDHENMFWYRQDPGLGLRLIYFSYDVKMKEKGDIPEGYSVSREKKERFSLILESASTNQTSMYLCASSPGLAGGWGKNIQYFGAGTRLSVL.

The chain uses TRBV27 and TRBJ1-3; D is perhaps TRBD1 (6 bases). The germline CDR1 and CDR2 sequences are MNHEY and SMNVEV (reference sequence). The CDR3 totals 15 residues. V was pared by 2 bases and J by 4 bases, with 12 bases between. The CDR3 nucleotides read TGTGCCAGCAGTTTACAGGGACATAAAGGAAACACCATATATTTT. It specifies CASSLQGHKGNTIYF.

V gene TRBV3-1 (or the pseudogene TRBV3-2) combines with J gene TRBJ1-4; D not certain. Germline V CDR1 and CDR2: LGHDT, YNNKEL (reference sequence). The CDR3 totals 15 residues. Trimming cost V 4 bases and J 0 bases, with 9 bases left between them. CDR3 in DNA: TGTGCCAGCAGCCCCCGGGAGTCAACTAATGAAAAACTGTTTTTT. Its translation is CASSPRESTNEKLFF.

This clone was detected once. This chain joins TRBV28 and TRBJ1-5, with D perhaps TRBD1 (6 bases). V lost 4 bases and J 5 bases, leaving 15 bases between the germline ends. Germline CDR1 reads MDHEN; CDR2 reads SYDVKM. The length of the CDR3 is 15 residues. CDR3 DNA: TGTGCCAGCAGTTCCCGACAGGTTTGGTATCAGCCCCAGCATTTT. Its translation is CASSSRQVWYQPQHF.

The CDR3 here is CASRAEVYEQYF. The CDR3 DNA is TGTGCCAGCAGGGCGGAGGTCTACGAGCAGTACTTC. The chain couples TRBV28 to TRBJ2-7, with a possible D match to TRBD2 (5 bases). The germline V and J ends were trimmed by 6 bases and 3 bases, with 9 bases remaining between them. This CDR3 comprises 12 residues. The germline V gene encodes CDR1 MDHEN and CDR2 SYDVKM.

This clone has a single count. The chain links TRBV12-3 or TRBV12-4 to TRBJ2-1; possibly TRBD2 for D (6 bases). Deletions cut 7 bases from V and 9 bases from J, with 13 bases between. The length of the CDR3 is 12 residues. The DNA of the CDR3 is TGTGCCAGCACCCAGCGGGTTGGTGAGCAGTTCTTC. As protein: CASTQRVGEQFF.

The chain carries TRBV5-1 and TRBJ2-1, with 8 bases lining up with TRBD1. With 4 bases clipped from V and 1 base from J, the junction kept 10 bases outside the gene matches. In germline, CDR1 is SGHRS, CDR2 YFSETQ. CDR3 length equals 17 residues. The CDR3 nucleotides read TGCGCCAGCAGCAGTGGCCCTCAGGGGGCTTCCTACAATGAGCAGTTCTTC. Encoded protein: CASSSGPQGASYNEQFF.

The chain couples TRBV25-1 to TRBJ1-4; D not resolved. CDR3 length: 13 residues. Germline V gene lookup returns CDR1 MGHDK and CDR2 SYGVNS. Deletions cut 1 base from V and 6 bases from J, with 6 bases between. The CDR3 here is CASSESGDEKLFF. For the CDR3, the DNA is TGTGCCAGCAGTGAATCCGGGGATGAAAAACTGTTTTTT.

This clone was seen more than once but under ten times. The chain is built from TRBV6-5 and TRBJ2-7; 11 positions match TRBD1. Germline V gene data show CDR1 as MNHEY and CDR2 as SVGAGI. This CDR3 contains 14 residues. The V and J ends lost 6 bases and 3 bases, in that order; junction bases with no gene match: 4. The CDR3 is CASSPGQGGYEQYF. The CDR3 region has the DNA TGTGCCAGCAGCCCGGGACAGGGGGGCTACGAGCAGTACTTC.

This chain links TRBV7-8 with TRBJ2-1; D is perhaps TRBD2 (5 bases). This CDR3 comprises 15 residues. V was shortened by 4 bases and J by 8 bases, with 18 bases between the two germline ends. CDR1 is SGHVS, CDR2 FQNEAQ, per germline. The CDR3 nucleotides are TGTGCCAGCAGCTCCTCGGGCGCAGGAGGCGATGAGCAGTTCTTC. Protein sequence: CASSSSGAGGDEQFF. Variable domain in full (rest from reference TRBV7-8 and TRBJ2-1): GAGVSQSPRYKVAKRGQDVALRCDPISGHVSLFWYQQALGQGPEFLTYFQNEAQLDKSGLPSDRFFAERPEGSVSTLKIQRTQQEDSAVYLCASSSSGAGGDEQFFGPGTRLTVL.

The chain recombines TRBV19 with TRBJ1-2, with a tentative D call TRBD1 (5 bases). Germline CDR1 reads LNHDA; CDR2 reads SQIVND (reference sequence). This CDR3 is 14 amino acids long. Trimming removed 4 bases at V and 3 bases at J, with 12 bases between. For the CDR3, the DNA is TGTGCCAGTAGTAAAAGGGGCGGTGACTATGGCTACACCTTC. Translating gives CASSKRGGDYGYTF.